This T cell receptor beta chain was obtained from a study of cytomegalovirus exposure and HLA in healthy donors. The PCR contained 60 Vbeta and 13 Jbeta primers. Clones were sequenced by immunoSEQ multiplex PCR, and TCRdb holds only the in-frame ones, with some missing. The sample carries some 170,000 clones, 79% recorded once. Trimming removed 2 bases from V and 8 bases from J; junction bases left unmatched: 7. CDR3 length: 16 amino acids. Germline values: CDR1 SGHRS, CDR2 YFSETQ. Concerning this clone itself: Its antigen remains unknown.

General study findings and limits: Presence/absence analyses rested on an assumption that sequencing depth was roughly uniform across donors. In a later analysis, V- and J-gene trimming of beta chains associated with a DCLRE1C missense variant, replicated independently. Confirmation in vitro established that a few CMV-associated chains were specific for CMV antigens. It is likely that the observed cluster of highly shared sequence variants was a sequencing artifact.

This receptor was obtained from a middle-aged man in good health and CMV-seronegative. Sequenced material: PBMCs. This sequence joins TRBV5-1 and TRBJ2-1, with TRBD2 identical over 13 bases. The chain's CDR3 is CASSLLAGGPRDEQFF. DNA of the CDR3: TGCGCCAGCAGCTTACTAGCGGGAGGGCCTCGGGATGAGCAGTTCTTC. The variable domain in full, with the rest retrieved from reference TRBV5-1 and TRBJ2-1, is KAGVTQTPRYLIKTRGQQVTLSCSPISGHRSVSWYQQTPGQGLQFLFEYFSETQRNKGNFPGRFSGRQFSNSRSEMNVSTLELGDSALYLCASSLLAGGPRDEQFFGPGTRLTVL.